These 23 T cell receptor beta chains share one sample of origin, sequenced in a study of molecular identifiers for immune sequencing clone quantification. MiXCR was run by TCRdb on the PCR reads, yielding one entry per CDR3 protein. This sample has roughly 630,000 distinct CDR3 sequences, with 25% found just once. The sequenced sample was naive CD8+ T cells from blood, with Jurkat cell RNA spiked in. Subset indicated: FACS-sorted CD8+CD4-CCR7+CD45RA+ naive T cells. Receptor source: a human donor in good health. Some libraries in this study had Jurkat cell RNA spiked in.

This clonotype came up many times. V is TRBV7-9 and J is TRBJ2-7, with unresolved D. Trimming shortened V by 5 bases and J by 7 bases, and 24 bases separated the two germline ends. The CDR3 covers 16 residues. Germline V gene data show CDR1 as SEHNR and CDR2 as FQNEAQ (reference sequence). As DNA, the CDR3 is TGTGCCAGCAGCAACGCTCTAGTCGGTGGGGTGGGGGAGCAGTACTTC. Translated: CASSNALVGGVGEQYF.

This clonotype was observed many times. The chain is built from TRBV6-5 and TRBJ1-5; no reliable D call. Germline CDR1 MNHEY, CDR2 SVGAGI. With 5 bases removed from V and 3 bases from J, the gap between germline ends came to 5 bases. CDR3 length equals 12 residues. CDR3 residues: CASSRPNQPQHF. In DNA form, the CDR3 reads TGTGCCAGCAGTCGACCCAATCAGCCCCAGCATTTT.

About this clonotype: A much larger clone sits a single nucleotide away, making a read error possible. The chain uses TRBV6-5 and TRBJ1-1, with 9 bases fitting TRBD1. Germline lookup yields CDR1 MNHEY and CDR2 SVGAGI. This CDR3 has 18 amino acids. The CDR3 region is CASSYRGMGQGMNTKAFF. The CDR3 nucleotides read TGTGCCAGCAGTTACCGGGGTATGGGACAGGGCATGAACACTAAAGCTTTCTTT.

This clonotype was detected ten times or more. CDR3 DNA: TGTGCCAGCAGCCCCGTAGGTGAGGCAGATACGCAGTATTTT. Its translation is CASSPVGEADTQYF. V gene TRBV7-9 combines with J gene TRBJ2-3; D unclear. Trimming removed 5 bases at V and 4 bases at J, with 13 bases between. Looked up from germline, CDR1 is SEHNR and CDR2 is FQNEAQ (reference sequence). The CDR3 length is 14 residues.

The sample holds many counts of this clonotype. Written as DNA, the CDR3 is TGCGCCAGCAGCCAAGCCTCTAGCACGTCCTACAATGAGCAGTTCTTC. Encoded protein: CASSQASSTSYNEQFF. This chain connects TRBV4-3 to TRBJ2-1; maybe TRBD2 (5 bases). The CDR3 spans 16 residues. Trimming cost V 1 base and J 1 base, with 11 bases left between them. Germline loops: CDR1 LGHNA, CDR2 YSLEER.

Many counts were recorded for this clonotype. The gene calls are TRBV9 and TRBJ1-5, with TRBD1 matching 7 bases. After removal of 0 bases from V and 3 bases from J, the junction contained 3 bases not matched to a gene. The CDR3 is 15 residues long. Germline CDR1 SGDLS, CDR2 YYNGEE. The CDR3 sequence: CASSVDGTDNQPQHF. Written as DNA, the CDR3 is TGTGCCAGCAGCGTAGACGGGACAGACAATCAGCCCCAGCATTTT.

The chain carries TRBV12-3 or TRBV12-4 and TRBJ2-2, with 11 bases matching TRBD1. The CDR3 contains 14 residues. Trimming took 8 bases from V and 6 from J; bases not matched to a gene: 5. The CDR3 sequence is CASLRDRGAGELFF. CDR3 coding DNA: TGTGCCAGCCTCCGGGACAGGGGGGCCGGGGAGCTGTTTTTT.

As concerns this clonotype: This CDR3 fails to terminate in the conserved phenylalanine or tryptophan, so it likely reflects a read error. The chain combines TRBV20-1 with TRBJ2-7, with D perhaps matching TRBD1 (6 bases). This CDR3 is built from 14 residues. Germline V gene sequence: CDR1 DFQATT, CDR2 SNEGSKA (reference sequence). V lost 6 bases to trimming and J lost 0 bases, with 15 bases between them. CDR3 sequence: CSAYARGSSYEQYS. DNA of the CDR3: TGCAGTGCCTATGCCAGGGGAAGCTCCTACGAGCAGTACTCC.

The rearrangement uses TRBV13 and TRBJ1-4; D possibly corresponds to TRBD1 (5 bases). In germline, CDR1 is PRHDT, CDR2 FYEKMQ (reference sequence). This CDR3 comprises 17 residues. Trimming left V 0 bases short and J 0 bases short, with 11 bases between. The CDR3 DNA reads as TGTGCCAGCAGCTTAGGCCTTGCAGGGTCAACTAATGAAAAACTGTTTTTT. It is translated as CASSLGLAGSTNEKLFF. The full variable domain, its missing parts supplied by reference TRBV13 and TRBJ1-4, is AAGVIQSPRHLIKEKRETATLKCYPIPRHDTVYWYQQGPGQDPQFLISFYEKMQSDKGSIPDRFSAQQFSDYHSELNMSSLELGDSALYFCASSLGLAGSTNEKLFFGSGTQLSVL.

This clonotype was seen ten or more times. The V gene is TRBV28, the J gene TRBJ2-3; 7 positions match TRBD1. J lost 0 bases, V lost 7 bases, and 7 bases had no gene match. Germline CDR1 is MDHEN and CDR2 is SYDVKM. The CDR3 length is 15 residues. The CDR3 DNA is TGTGCCAGCACCGTTCCGGGACAGAGCACAGATACGCAGTATTTT. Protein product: CASTVPGQSTDTQYF.

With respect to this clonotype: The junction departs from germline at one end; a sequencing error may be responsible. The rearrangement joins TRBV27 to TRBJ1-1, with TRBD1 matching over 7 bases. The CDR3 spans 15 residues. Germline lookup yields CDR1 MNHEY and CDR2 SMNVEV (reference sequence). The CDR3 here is CASSLTGATNTAAFF. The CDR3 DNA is TGTGCCAGCAGTTTAACAGGGGCTACGAACACTGCAGCTTTCTTT.

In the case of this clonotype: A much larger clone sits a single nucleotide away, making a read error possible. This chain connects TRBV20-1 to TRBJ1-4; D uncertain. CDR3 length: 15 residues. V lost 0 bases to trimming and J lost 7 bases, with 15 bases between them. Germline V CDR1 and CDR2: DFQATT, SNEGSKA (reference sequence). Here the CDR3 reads CSARDWRGSSEKLFF. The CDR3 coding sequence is TGCAGTGCTAGAGATTGGCGGGGTTCGAGTGAAAAACTGTTTTTT.

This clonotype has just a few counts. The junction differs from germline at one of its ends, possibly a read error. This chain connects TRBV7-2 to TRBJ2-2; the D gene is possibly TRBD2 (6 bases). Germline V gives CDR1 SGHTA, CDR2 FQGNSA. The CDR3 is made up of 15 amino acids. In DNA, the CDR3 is TGTGCCAGCAGCATCGGACACCTCCAACCCGGGGGGCTGTTTTTT. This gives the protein CASSIGHLQPGGLFF.

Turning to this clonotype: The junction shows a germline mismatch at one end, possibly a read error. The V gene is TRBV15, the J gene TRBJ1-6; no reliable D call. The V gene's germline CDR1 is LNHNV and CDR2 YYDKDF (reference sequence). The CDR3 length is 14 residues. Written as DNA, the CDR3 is TGTGCCATCAGCAGAGAAGGTCACAAGTCACCCCTCCACTTT. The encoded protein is CAISREGHKSPLHF.

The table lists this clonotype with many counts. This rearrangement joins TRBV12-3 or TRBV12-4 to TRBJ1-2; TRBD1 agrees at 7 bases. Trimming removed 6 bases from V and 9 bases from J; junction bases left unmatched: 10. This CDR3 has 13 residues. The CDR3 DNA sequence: TGTGCCAGCAGCCCTACAGGGGAAAGCCGCTACACCTTC. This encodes CASSPTGESRYTF.

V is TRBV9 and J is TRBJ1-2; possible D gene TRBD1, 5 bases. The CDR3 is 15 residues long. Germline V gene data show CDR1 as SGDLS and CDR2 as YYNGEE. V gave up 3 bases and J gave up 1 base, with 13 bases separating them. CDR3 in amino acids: CASSGGTDLNYGYTF. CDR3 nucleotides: TGTGCCAGCAGCGGAGGGACGGACCTTAACTATGGCTACACCTTC. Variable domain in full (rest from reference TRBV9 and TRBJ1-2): DSGVTQTPKHLITATGQRVTLRCSPRSGDLSVYWYQQSLDQGLQFLIQYYNGEERAKGNILERFSAQQFPDLHSELNLSSLELGDSALYFCASSGGTDLNYGYTFGSGTRLTVV.

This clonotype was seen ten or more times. The DNA of the CDR3 is TGTGCCAGCAGGGACACGACTAATGAAAAACTGTTTTTT. The encoded protein is CASRDTTNEKLFF. The V call is TRBV5-4, the J call TRBJ1-4, with D tentatively TRBD1 (5 bases). Trimming cost V 5 bases and J 2 bases, with 7 bases left between them. The CDR3 has 13 amino acids. The V gene's germline CDR1 is SGHNT and CDR2 YYREEE (reference sequence). The variable domain in full, with the rest retrieved from reference TRBV5-4 and TRBJ1-4, is ETGVTQSPTHLIKTRGQQVTLRCSSQSGHNTVSWYQQALGQGPQFIFQYYREEENGRGNFPPRFSGLQFPNYSSELNVNALELDDSALYLCASRDTTNEKLFFGSGTQLSVL.

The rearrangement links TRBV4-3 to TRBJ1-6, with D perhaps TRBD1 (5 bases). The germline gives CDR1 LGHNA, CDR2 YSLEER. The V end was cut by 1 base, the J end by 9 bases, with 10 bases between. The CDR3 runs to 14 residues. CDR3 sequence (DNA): TGCGCCAGCAGCCAAGGCGACAGCGGTTCACCCCTCCACTTT. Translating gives CASSQGDSGSPLHF.

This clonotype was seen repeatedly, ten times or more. CDR3 in amino acids: CASSWTGADQPQHF. The DNA of the CDR3 is TGTGCCAGCAGCTGGACAGGGGCTGATCAGCCCCAGCATTTT. This chain joins TRBV6-5 and TRBJ1-5; TRBD1 matches 9 bases. J was trimmed by 5 bases and V by 6 bases; bases with no gene match: 5. CDR1 and CDR2 (germline): MNHEY, SVGAGI. The CDR3 is 14 residues long.

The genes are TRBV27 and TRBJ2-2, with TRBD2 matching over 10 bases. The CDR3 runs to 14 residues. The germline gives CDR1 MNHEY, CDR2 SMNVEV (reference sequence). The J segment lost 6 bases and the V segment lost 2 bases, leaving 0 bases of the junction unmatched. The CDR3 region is CASSLLAGAGELFF. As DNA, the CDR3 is TGTGCCAGCAGTTTACTAGCGGGAGCCGGGGAGCTGTTTTTT.

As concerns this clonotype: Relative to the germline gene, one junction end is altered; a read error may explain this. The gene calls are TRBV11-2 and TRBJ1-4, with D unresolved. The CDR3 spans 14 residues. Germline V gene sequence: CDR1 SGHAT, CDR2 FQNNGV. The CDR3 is CAGSPDATNEKLFF. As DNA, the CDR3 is TGTGCCGGCAGTCCGGATGCAACTAATGAAAAACTGTTTTTT. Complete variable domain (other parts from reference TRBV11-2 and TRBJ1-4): EAGVAQSPRYKIIEKRQSVAFWCNPISGHATLYWYQQILGQGPKLLIQFQNNGVVDDSQLPKDRFSAERLKGVDSTLKIQPAKLEDSAVYLCAGSPDATNEKLFFGSGTQLSVL.

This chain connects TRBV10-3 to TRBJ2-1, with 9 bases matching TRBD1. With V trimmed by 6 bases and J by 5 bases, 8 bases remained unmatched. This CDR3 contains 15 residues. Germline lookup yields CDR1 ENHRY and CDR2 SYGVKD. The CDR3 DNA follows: TGTGCCATCAGCAACCCGGGACAGGGTAACAATGAGCAGTTCTTC. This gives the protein CAISNPGQGNNEQFF.

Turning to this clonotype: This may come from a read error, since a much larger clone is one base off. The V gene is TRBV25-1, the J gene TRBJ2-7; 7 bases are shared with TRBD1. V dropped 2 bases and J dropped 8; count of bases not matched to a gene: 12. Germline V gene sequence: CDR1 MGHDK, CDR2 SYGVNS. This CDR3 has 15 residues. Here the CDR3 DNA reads TGTGCCAGCAGTGAAACGGGACAGCTGTTTTCCAAGCAGTACTTC. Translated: CASSETGQLFSKQYF.